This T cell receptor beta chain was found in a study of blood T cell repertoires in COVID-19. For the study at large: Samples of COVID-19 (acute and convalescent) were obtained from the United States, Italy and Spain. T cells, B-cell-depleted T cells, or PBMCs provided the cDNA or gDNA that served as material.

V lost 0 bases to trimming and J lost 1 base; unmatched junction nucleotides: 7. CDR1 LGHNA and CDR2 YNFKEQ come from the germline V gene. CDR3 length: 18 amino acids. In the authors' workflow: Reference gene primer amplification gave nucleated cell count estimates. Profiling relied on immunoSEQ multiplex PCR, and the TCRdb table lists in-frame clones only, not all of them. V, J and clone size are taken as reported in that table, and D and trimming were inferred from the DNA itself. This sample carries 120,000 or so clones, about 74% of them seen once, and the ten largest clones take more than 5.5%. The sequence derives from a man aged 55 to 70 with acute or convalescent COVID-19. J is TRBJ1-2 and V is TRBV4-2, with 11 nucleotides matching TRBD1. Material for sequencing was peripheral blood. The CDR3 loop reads CASSQDLGQGVINYGYTF. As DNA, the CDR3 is TGTGCCAGCAGCCAAGATCTGGGACAGGGGGTCATTAACTATGGCTACACCTTC.